These 16 T cell receptor beta chains were all obtained from the same sample, sequenced in a study of cytomegalovirus exposure and HLA in healthy donors. Method: immunoSEQ multiplex PCR; TCRdb's copy keeps in-frame clones and lacks some. The table includes about 130,000 clones, roughly four fifths detected once. Specimen: PBMCs. These receptors came from a man aged 25 to 40 in good health and CMV-seropositive.

This clone was observed a few times. The genes are TRBV6-5 and TRBJ1-2; TRBD1 aligns across 7 bases. V lost 4 bases, J lost 7 bases, and 9 bases stayed unmatched. From germline, CDR1 is MNHEY and CDR2 SVGAGI. This CDR3 has 14 amino acids. The CDR3 coding sequence is TGTGCCAGCAGTTGGCGGGGTACAGGGGCTGGCTACACCTTC. Translating gives CASSWRGTGAGYTF.

The CDR3 sequence: CASSPPDVPGGNQPQHF. The CDR3, as DNA: TGTGCCAGCTCACCTCCCGACGTGCCGGGAGGCAATCAGCCCCAGCATTTT. The chain has TRBV18 and TRBJ1-5; no clear D. This CDR3 region has 17 residues. V lost 3 bases to trimming and J lost 2 bases, with 17 bases between them. Germline V gene lookup returns CDR1 KGHSH and CDR2 LQKENI. The full variable domain, in which reference TRBV18 and TRBJ1-5 provide the parts outside the CDR3, is NAGVMQNPRHLVRRRGQEARLRCSPMKGHSHVYWYRQLPEEGLKFMVYLQKENIIDESGMPKERFSAEFPKEGPSILRIQQVVRGDSAAYFCASSPPDVPGGNQPQHFGDGTRLSIL.

The count of this clone is one. The gene calls are TRBV7-2 and TRBJ2-3; perhaps TRBD1 as D (7 bases). Trimming took off 3 bases at V and 5 bases at J, with 15 bases between the two ends. The CDR3 sequence is 15 residues long. The germline CDR1 and CDR2 sequences are SGHTA and FQGNSA. CDR3 residues: CASSFTGAEGDTQYF. In nucleotides, the CDR3 is TGTGCCAGCAGCTTTACAGGGGCGGAGGGAGATACGCAGTATTTT.

The V gene is TRBV29-1, the J gene TRBJ2-5; possibly TRBD2 for D (5 bases). This CDR3 spans 12 amino acids. CDR1 is SQVTM, CDR2 ANQGSEA, per germline. CDR3 sequence: CSAYAGAETQYF. CDR3 coding DNA: TGCAGTGCCTATGCGGGTGCCGAGACCCAGTACTTC. Full variable domain (rest looked up from reference TRBV29-1 and TRBJ2-5): SAVISQKPSRDICQRGTSLTIQCQVDSQVTMMFWYRQQPGQSLTLIATANQGSEATYESGFVIDKFPISRPNLTFSTLTVSNMSPEDSSIYLCSAYAGAETQYFGPGTRLLVL.

V gene TRBV4-3 combines with J gene TRBJ2-7, with 7 positions matching TRBD2. V shed 1 base, J shed 2 bases, and the junction held 5 bases outside the gene matches. CDR3 length: 15 amino acids. The germline V gene encodes CDR1 LGHNA and CDR2 YSLEER. The CDR3 is CASSQASSGTYEQYF. The CDR3 DNA reads TGCGCCAGCAGCCAAGCGTCTAGCGGTACCTACGAGCAGTACTTC.

The rearrangement joins TRBV5-1 to TRBJ1-2; D uncertain. This CDR3 has 15 amino acids. V shed 0 bases and J shed 4 bases, with 13 bases lying between them. Germline-derived CDR1 and CDR2 are SGHRS and YFSETQ. This chain's CDR3 is CASSLAIGTGYGYTF. In DNA, the CDR3 is TGCGCCAGCAGCTTGGCGATTGGCACGGGCTATGGCTACACCTTC.

The chain couples TRBV11-2 to TRBJ2-3; 8 nucleotides agree with TRBD1. Germline V gives CDR1 SGHAT, CDR2 FQNNGV. The ends lost 6 bases at V and 5 bases at J; junction bases unmatched: 7. The CDR3 has 14 residues. Here the CDR3 reads CASSKTGDKDTQYF. CDR3 nucleotide sequence: TGTGCCAGCAGTAAGACAGGGGACAAAGATACGCAGTATTTT.

The chain couples TRBV18 to TRBJ1-1; D is unclear. Germline V gene sequence: CDR1 KGHSH, CDR2 LQKENI. The V end lost 3 bases, the J end lost 0 bases, and 14 bases lay between the germline ends. CDR3 size: 16 residues. The CDR3 sequence: CASSPPGGNMNTEAFF. The CDR3 nucleotides are TGTGCCAGCTCACCCCCGGGAGGGAACATGAACACTGAAGCTTTCTTT.

CDR3 protein: CASSYSIWGDSEQFF. CDR3 coding DNA: TGTGCCAGCAGTTACTCGATTTGGGGGGATAGTGAGCAGTTCTTC. V gene TRBV6-6 combines with J gene TRBJ2-1; TRBD2 is a possible D gene (6 bases). Trimming took off 0 bases at V and 9 bases at J, with 15 bases between the two ends. Per the germline V gene, CDR1 is MNHNY and CDR2 is SVGAGI (reference sequence). The CDR3 runs 15 residues.

This rearrangement joins TRBV12-5 to TRBJ1-5, with 8 bases fitting TRBD1. V shed 6 bases and J 6 bases; nucleotides not matched to a gene: 4. CDR1 and CDR2 from the germline V gene are LGHNT and FRNRAP. The CDR3 runs 13 residues. The CDR3 DNA follows: TGTGCTAGTGGCCGCACAGGGGGTCAGCCCCAGCATTTT. Protein product: CASGRTGGQPQHF.

The rearrangement uses TRBV11-2 and TRBJ1-1; possible D gene TRBD1, 6 bases. The CDR3 length is 15 residues. CDR1 is SGHAT, CDR2 FQNNGV, per germline. V was clipped by 5 bases and J by 1 base, with 14 bases between them. CDR3 region: CASSPSDRGNTEAFF. CDR3 sequence (DNA): TGTGCCAGCAGCCCCTCGGACAGAGGGAACACTGAAGCTTTCTTT. Filled out from reference TRBV11-2 and TRBJ1-1, the complete variable domain reads EAGVAQSPRYKIIEKRQSVAFWCNPISGHATLYWYQQILGQGPKLLIQFQNNGVVDDSQLPKDRFSAERLKGVDSTLKIQPAKLEDSAVYLCASSPSDRGNTEAFFGQGTRLTVV.

This clone was detected only once. V and J are TRBV11-3 and TRBJ2-1; 9 bases match TRBD1. The length of the CDR3 is 15 residues. Trimming at V came to 1 base and at J to 5 bases, leaving 3 bases not matched to a gene. Germline CDR1 and CDR2: SGHNT and YENEEA. In DNA form, the CDR3 reads TGTGCCAGCAGCTTAGGGGGGACAGGGCACAATGAGCAGTTCTTC. It codes for CASSLGGTGHNEQFF.

The chain has TRBV4-2 and TRBJ2-2; 11 bases line up with TRBD2. The junction had 8 bases not matched to a gene; V was cut back by 0 bases and J by 5 bases. This CDR3 spans 18 amino acids. Germline CDR1 reads LGHNA; CDR2 reads YNFKEQ. CDR3 protein: CASSQDRRLAGRTGELFF. In DNA, the CDR3 is TGTGCCAGCAGCCAAGATCGGAGACTAGCGGGGAGGACCGGGGAGCTGTTTTTT.

This sequence joins TRBV7-7 and TRBJ2-3; D remains ambiguous. The length of the CDR3 is 15 residues. V was shortened by 5 bases and J by 6 bases, with 18 bases between the two germline ends. Germline CDR1 and CDR2: SSHAT and FNYEAQ (reference sequence). The chain's CDR3 is CASSQDNSGWDTQYF. CDR3 nucleotides: TGTGCCAGCAGCCAAGACAATTCCGGTTGGGATACGCAGTATTTT.

V is TRBV19 and J is TRBJ2-2; 11 positions agree with TRBD2. Germline lookup yields CDR1 LNHDA and CDR2 SQIVND (reference sequence). Trimming at V came to 7 bases and at J to 1 base, leaving 14 bases not matched to a gene. The CDR3 contains 19 residues. The CDR3 nucleotides are TGTGCCAGTACCCCCCTCCGGCTAGCGGGAGGTAGGAACACCGGGGAGCTGTTTTTT. It codes for CASTPLRLAGGRNTGELFF.

The chain combines TRBV11-2 with TRBJ2-2; D is uncertain. V was trimmed by 2 bases and J by 7 bases, leaving 11 bases between them. Germline V lookup: CDR1 SGHAT, CDR2 FQNNGV. This CDR3 is built from 14 residues. In DNA form, the CDR3 reads TGTGCCAGCAGCTTAATACGCGCTCACGGGGAGCTGTTTTTT. Its translation is CASSLIRAHGELFF.